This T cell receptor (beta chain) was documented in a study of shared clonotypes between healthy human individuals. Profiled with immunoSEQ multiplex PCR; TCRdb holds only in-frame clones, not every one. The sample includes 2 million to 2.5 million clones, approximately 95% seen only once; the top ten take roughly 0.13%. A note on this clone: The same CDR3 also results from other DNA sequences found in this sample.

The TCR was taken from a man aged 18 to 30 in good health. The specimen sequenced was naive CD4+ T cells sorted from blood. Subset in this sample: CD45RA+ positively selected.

CDR3 bases: TGTGCCAGCACGCCTAGCGGATCCTACGAGCAGTACTTC. It yields the protein CASTPSGSYEQYF. The J gene is TRBJ2-7, the V gene TRBV6-6, with TRBD2 identical over 7 bases. The CDR3 consists of 13 residues. Losses at the gene ends were 7 bases for V and 1 base for J; bases not matched to a gene: 4. Germline V gene sequence: CDR1 MNHNY, CDR2 SVGAGI (reference sequence).